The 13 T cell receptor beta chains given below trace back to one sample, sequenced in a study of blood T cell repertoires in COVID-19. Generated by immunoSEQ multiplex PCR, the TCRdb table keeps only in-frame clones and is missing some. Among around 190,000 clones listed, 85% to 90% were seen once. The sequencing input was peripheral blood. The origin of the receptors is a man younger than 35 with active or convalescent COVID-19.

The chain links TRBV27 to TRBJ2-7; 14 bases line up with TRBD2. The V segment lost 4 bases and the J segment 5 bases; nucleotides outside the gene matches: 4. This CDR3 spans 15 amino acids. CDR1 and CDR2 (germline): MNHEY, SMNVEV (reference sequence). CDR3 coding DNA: TGTGCCAGCAGTTCTGGGACTAGCGGGAGCAACGAGCAGTACTTC. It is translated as CASSSGTSGSNEQYF.

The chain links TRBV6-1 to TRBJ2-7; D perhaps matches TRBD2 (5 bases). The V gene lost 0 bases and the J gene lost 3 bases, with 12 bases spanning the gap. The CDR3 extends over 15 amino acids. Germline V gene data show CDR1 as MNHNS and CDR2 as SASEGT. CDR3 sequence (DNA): TGTGCCAGCAGTGAAGCAGTCGGGGTCCTCTACGAGCAGTACTTC. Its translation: CASSEAVGVLYEQYF.

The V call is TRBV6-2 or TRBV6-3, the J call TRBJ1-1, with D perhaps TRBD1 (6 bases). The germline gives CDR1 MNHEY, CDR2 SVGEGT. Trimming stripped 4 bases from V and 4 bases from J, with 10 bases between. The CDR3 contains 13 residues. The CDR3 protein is CASSLVQGTEAFF. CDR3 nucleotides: TGTGCCAGCAGTTTGGTACAGGGCACTGAAGCTTTCTTT.

CDR3: CAISSGDNEQFF. The CDR3 DNA is TGTGCCATCTCGTCCGGAGACAATGAGCAGTTCTTC. The V call is TRBV10-3, the J call TRBJ2-1; no firm D call. This CDR3 comprises 12 residues. Germline V gene sequence: CDR1 ENHRY, CDR2 SYGVKD. V lost 8 bases to trimming and J lost 5 bases, with 10 bases between them.

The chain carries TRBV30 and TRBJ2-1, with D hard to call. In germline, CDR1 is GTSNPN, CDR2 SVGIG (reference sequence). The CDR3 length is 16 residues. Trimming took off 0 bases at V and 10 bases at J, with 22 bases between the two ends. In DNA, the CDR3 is TGTGCCTGGAGTGTAATTCCCCCTCTAGAAGCTGGAGAGCAGTTCTTC. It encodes CAWSVIPPLEAGEQFF.

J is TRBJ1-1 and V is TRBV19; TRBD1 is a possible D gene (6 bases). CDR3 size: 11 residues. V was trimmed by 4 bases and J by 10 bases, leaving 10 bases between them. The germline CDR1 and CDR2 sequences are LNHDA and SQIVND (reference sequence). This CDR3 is CASSNRVSAFF. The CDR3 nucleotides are TGTGCCAGTAGTAACAGGGTATCAGCTTTCTTT.

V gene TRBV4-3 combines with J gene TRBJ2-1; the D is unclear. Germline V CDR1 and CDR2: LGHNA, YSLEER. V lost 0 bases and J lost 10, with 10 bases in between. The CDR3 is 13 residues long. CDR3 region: CASSQDRSLEQFF. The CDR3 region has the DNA TGCGCCAGCAGCCAAGATCGATCCCTAGAGCAGTTCTTC.

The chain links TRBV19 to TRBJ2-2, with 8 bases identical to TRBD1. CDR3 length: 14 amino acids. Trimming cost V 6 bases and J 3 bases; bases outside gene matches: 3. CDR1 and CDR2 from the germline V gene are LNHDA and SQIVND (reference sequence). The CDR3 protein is CASRLQGDTGELFF. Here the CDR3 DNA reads TGTGCCAGTAGACTACAGGGGGACACCGGGGAGCTGTTTTTT.

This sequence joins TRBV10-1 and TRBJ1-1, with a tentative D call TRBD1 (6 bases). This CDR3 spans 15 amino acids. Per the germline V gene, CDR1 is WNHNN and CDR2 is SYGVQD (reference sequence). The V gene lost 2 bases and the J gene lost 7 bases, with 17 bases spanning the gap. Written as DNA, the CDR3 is TGCGCCAGCAGTGAGGGTGGAACAGGGACGTATGAAGCTTTCTTT. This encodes CASSEGGTGTYEAFF.

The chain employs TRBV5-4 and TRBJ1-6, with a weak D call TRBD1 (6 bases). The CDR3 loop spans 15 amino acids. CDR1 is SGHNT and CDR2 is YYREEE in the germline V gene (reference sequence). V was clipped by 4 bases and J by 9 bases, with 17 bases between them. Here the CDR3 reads CASSLSGAAGSPLHF. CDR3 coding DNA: TGTGCCAGCAGCCTGTCAGGGGCCGCAGGTTCACCCCTCCACTTT.

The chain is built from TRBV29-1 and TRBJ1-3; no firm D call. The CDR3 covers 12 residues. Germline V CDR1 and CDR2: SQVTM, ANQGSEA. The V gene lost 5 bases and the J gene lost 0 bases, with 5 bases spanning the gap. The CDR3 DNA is TGCAGCGTTCGGGACTCTGGAAACACCATATATTTT. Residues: CSVRDSGNTIYF.

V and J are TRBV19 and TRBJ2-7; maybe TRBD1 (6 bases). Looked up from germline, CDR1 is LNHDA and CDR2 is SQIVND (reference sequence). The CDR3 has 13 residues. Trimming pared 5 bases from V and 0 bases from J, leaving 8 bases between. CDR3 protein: CASSPRGSYEQYF. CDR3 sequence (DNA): TGTGCCAGTAGTCCCAGGGGCTCCTACGAGCAGTACTTC.

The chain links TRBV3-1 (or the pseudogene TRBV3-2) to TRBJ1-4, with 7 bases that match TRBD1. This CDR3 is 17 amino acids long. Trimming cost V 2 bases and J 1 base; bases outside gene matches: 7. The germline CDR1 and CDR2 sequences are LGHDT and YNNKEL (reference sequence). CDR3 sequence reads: CASSQYGTARTNEKLFF. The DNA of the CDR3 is TGTGCCAGCAGCCAATACGGGACAGCGAGAACTAATGAAAAACTGTTTTTT.